The 32 T cell receptor beta chains below come from one sample, sequenced in a study of T cell responses to AZD1222 COVID-19 vaccine. Clones were read by immunoSEQ multiplex PCR, and TCRdb kept only the in-frame ones, dropping some. The table lists more than 90,000 clones, 86% of them singletons. The material sequenced was peripheral blood, taken 28 days after the second AZD1222 dose. The receptors come from an adult who received the AZD1222 COVID-19 vaccine.

The V call is TRBV4-1, the J call TRBJ2-2; tentatively, D is TRBD1 or TRBD2 (6 bases each). CDR3 length equals 16 residues. V was shortened by 3 bases and J by 0 bases, with 11 bases between the two germline ends. Germline CDR1 MGHRA, CDR2 YSYEKL. This CDR3 reads CASSHGGPSNTGELFF. In DNA form, the CDR3 reads TGCGCCAGCAGCCATGGGGGGCCATCGAACACCGGGGAGCTGTTTTTT.

This clone was seen once. This sequence joins TRBV9 and TRBJ2-7, with D maybe TRBD1 (5 bases). Deletions cut 0 bases from V and 2 bases from J, with 9 bases between. The length of the CDR3 is 14 residues. The germline CDR1 and CDR2 sequences are SGDLS and YYNGEE. CDR3 nucleotide sequence: TGTGCCAGCAGCGTAGAAGACAGAGCCTACGAGCAGTACTTC. It translates to CASSVEDRAYEQYF.

CDR3 sequence (DNA): TGTGCCAGCAGCTTGGTTTTGACTAGCGCGAACACCGGGGAGCTGTTTTTT. Translating it yields CASSLVLTSANTGELFF. This chain uses TRBV5-4 with TRBJ2-2; 8 bases are shared with TRBD2. Germline loops: CDR1 SGHNT, CDR2 YYREEE (reference sequence). The CDR3 sequence is 17 residues long. Trimming at V came to 0 bases and at J to 0 bases, leaving 4 bases not matched to a gene.

The chain recombines TRBV11-3 with TRBJ1-1; D unclear. Looked up from germline, CDR1 is SGHNT and CDR2 is YENEEA. V lost 5 bases, J lost 4 bases, and 11 bases lay in between. The length of the CDR3 is 13 residues. The CDR3 is CASSTQEGTEAFF. The CDR3 nucleotides read TGTGCCAGCAGCACCCAGGAGGGCACTGAAGCTTTCTTT.

This chain uses TRBV4-1 with TRBJ1-1, with D possibly matching TRBD1 (6 bases). The CDR3 runs 17 residues. From germline, CDR1 is MGHRA and CDR2 YSYEKL. The V gene lost 0 bases and the J gene lost 2 bases, with 16 bases spanning the gap. CDR3 amino acids: CASSQDNRGAQNTEAFF. The CDR3 region has the DNA TGCGCCAGCAGCCAAGATAACCGGGGGGCGCAAAACACTGAAGCTTTCTTT.

The rearrangement joins TRBV21-1 to TRBJ2-3; the D call in the table, TRBD1, was not verified against the DNA. TRBV21-1 is a pseudogene segment. The CDR3 loop spans 13 amino acids. The CDR3 region is CASSPGVTDTQYF. As DNA, the CDR3 is TGTGCCAGCAGCCCAGGGGTCACAGATACGCAGTATTTT.

The rearrangement links TRBV29-1 to TRBJ2-5, with D possibly TRBD2 on 6 matching bases. The germline CDR1 and CDR2 sequences are SQVTM and ANQGSEA. The ends were cut back, 5 bases at V and 3 bases at J, with 7 bases in the middle. CDR3 length equals 11 residues. CDR3 in amino acids: CSVSGEETQYF. The CDR3 DNA reads as TGCAGCGTTTCGGGGGAAGAGACCCAGTACTTC.

The gene calls are TRBV10-1 and TRBJ2-1; TRBD2 matches at 9 bases. The V gene's germline CDR1 is WNHNN and CDR2 SYGVQD (reference sequence). The CDR3 sequence is 18 residues long. The J segment lost 6 bases and the V segment lost 8 bases, leaving 20 bases of the junction unmatched. The CDR3 sequence: CASSRRGWWLAGCNEQFF. The CDR3 nucleotides are TGCGCCAGCTCCCGTAGGGGTTGGTGGCTAGCGGGATGCAATGAGCAGTTCTTC.

J is TRBJ1-5 and V is TRBV29-1; TRBD1 might be the D (5 bases). The CDR3 totals 13 residues. V shed 6 bases and J shed 4 bases, with 13 bases lying between them. CDR1 and CDR2 (germline): SQVTM, ANQGSEA. The CDR3 is CSVGDERNQPQHF. The CDR3 DNA reads TGCAGCGTCGGGGACGAGCGGAATCAGCCCCAGCATTTT.

DNA of the CDR3: TGTGCCAGTAGTATCGATGGCAGATACAATGAGCAGTTCTTC. Translating it yields CASSIDGRYNEQFF. The chain combines TRBV19 with TRBJ2-1, with D unresolved. There are 14 residues in the CDR3. The germline CDR1 and CDR2 sequences are LNHDA and SQIVND (reference sequence). Trimming stripped 3 bases from V and 4 bases from J, with 10 bases between.

The genes are TRBV18 and TRBJ1-4; weak D call: TRBD1 (6 bases). Looked up from germline, CDR1 is KGHSH and CDR2 is LQKENI. CDR3 length equals 13 residues. The germline V and J ends were trimmed by 4 bases and 4 bases, with 7 bases remaining between them. CDR3 DNA: TGTGCCAGCTCACGGACAGTTAATGAAAAACTGTTTTTT. Protein: CASSRTVNEKLFF. The whole variable domain, remainder taken from reference TRBV18 and TRBJ1-4, is NAGVMQNPRHLVRRRGQEARLRCSPMKGHSHVYWYRQLPEEGLKFMVYLQKENIIDESGMPKERFSAEFPKEGPSILRIQQVVRGDSAAYFCASSRTVNEKLFFGSGTQLSVL.

The rearrangement links TRBV7-9 to TRBJ1-1; D gene ambiguous. Trimming left V 5 bases short and J 11 bases short, with 12 bases between. This CDR3 contains 11 residues. Germline V gene data show CDR1 as SEHNR and CDR2 as FQNEAQ (reference sequence). CDR3 protein: CASSVTEWAFF. CDR3 nucleotide sequence: TGTGCCAGCAGCGTGACCGAGTGGGCTTTCTTT.

This rearrangement joins TRBV6-1 to TRBJ1-5; D remains ambiguous. The CDR3 sequence is 13 residues long. V was pared by 3 bases and J by 4 bases, with 7 bases between. In germline, CDR1 is MNHNS, CDR2 SASEGT. CDR3 coding DNA: TGTGCCAGCAGTGATGGCAGGAATCAGCCCCAGCATTTT. Its translation: CASSDGRNQPQHF.

The chain carries TRBV7-2 and TRBJ2-7, with D unclear. The germline V gene encodes CDR1 SGHTA and CDR2 FQGNSA. There are 14 residues in the CDR3. The germline V and J ends were trimmed by 1 base and 0 bases, with 7 bases remaining between them. DNA for the CDR3: TGTGCCAGCAGCTTAGAACACAGCTCCTACGAGCAGTACTTC. Translated: CASSLEHSSYEQYF.

This clone was detected only a few times. The genes are TRBV30 and TRBJ1-6, with D maybe TRBD1 (6 bases). This CDR3 has 14 residues. CDR1 and CDR2 (germline): GTSNPN, SVGIG (reference sequence). V was trimmed by 0 bases and J by 7 bases, leaving 10 bases between them. The CDR3 is CAWSVRDKNSPLHF. The DNA of the CDR3 is TGTGCCTGGAGTGTACGGGACAAGAATTCACCCCTCCACTTT.

The V and J genes are TRBV7-2 and TRBJ1-6, with TRBD1 matching over 9 bases. Trimming cost V 4 bases and J 10 bases; bases outside gene matches: 8. Germline CDR1 SGHTA, CDR2 FQGNSA. The CDR3 loop spans 15 amino acids. The CDR3 DNA sequence: TGTGCCAGCAGCTCCCAGACAGGGGGTCTATCACCCCTCCACTTT. The encoded protein is CASSSQTGGLSPLHF.

The chain is built from TRBV21-1 and TRBJ2-7. TRBV21-1 is shown as a pseudogene. This CDR3 region has 16 residues. The CDR3 reads CASSKEPEPCKGEQYF. In nucleotides, the CDR3 is TGTGCCAGCAGCAAAGAACCCGAGCCCTGCAAAGGGGAGCAGTACTTC.

The chain joins TRBV6-5 to TRBJ1-3, with D tentatively TRBD1 (6 bases). The ends were cut back, 0 bases at V and 6 bases at J, with 15 bases in the middle. Germline values: CDR1 MNHEY, CDR2 SVGAGI. CDR3 length: 16 residues. CDR3 nucleotide sequence: TGTGCCAGCAGTTACTCCCCGGACAGCTCCAAAAACACCATATATTTT. Its translation is CASSYSPDSSKNTIYF.

This clone was picked up a small number of times. The chain uses TRBV12-3 or TRBV12-4 and TRBJ1-4; possibly TRBD1 for D (6 bases). This CDR3 spans 13 amino acids. V shed 5 bases and J shed 10 bases, with 14 bases lying between them. The CDR3 sequence: CASSPQQGGKLFF. CDR3 DNA: TGTGCCAGCAGTCCTCAACAGGGTGGAAAACTGTTTTTT.

This clone was counted a single time. The chain links TRBV4-1 to TRBJ2-4; a weak D match, TRBD1 (5 bases). In germline, CDR1 is MGHRA, CDR2 YSYEKL. Trimming took 2 bases from V and 0 from J, leaving 20 bases between them. CDR3 length equals 19 residues. As DNA, the CDR3 is TGCGCCAGCAGCCAATTTTCATTAAGGCAGGGCCCAGCCAAAAACATTCAGTACTTC. Protein product: CASSQFSLRQGPAKNIQYF.

This clone was counted between two and nine times. This chain links TRBV5-6 with TRBJ1-2; D call uncertain. Germline V gene sequence: CDR1 SGHDT, CDR2 YYEEEE. V lost 4 bases and J lost 2, with 15 bases in between. The CDR3 length is 15 residues. The CDR3 region is CASSQRWAGNYGYTF. The CDR3 nucleotides read TGTGCCAGCAGCCAACGGTGGGCAGGAAACTATGGCTACACCTTC.

The J gene is TRBJ1-4, the V gene TRBV5-1; D gene uncertain. V was clipped by 4 bases and J by 3 bases, with 10 bases between them. This CDR3 contains 14 residues. CDR1 and CDR2 (germline): SGHRS, YFSETQ. The CDR3 bases are TGCGCCAGCAGCGTTGACGGATCTAATGAAAAACTGTTTTTT. It translates to CASSVDGSNEKLFF.

This chain uses TRBV5-1 with TRBJ1-1; D gene ambiguous. Germline V gene data show CDR1 as SGHRS and CDR2 as YFSETQ. V was pared by 4 bases and J by 4 bases, with 17 bases between. CDR3 length equals 15 residues. CDR3 region: CASSLRSNSGTEAFF. The CDR3 DNA reads as TGCGCCAGCAGCCTACGCTCCAACTCGGGCACTGAAGCTTTCTTT.

V usage is TRBV27 and J usage is TRBJ2-7; D is tentatively TRBD1 or TRBD2 (7 bases each). The CDR3 is 14 amino acids. V lost 5 bases to trimming and J lost 6 bases, with 17 bases between them. Per the germline V gene, CDR1 is MNHEY and CDR2 is SMNVEV (reference sequence). The CDR3 coding sequence is TGTGCCAGCAGTAAAGACAGGGAGGGCGGCGAGCAGTACTTC. As protein: CASSKDREGGEQYF.

The rearrangement uses TRBV27 and TRBJ1-5; 12 bases map to TRBD1. Germline loops: CDR1 MNHEY, CDR2 SMNVEV (reference sequence). With V trimmed by 5 bases and J by 7 bases, 9 bases remained unmatched. There are 16 residues in the CDR3. The CDR3: CASSPTGQGANQPQHF. The CDR3 DNA sequence: TGTGCCAGCAGTCCGACGGGACAGGGGGCGAACCAGCCCCAGCATTTT.

To note about this clone: Other DNA variants within this sample encode the same CDR3. The V call is TRBV6-5, the J call TRBJ1-1; 7 nucleotides agree with TRBD1. V lost 5 bases to trimming and J lost 3 bases; unmatched junction nucleotides: 3. CDR1 is MNHEY and CDR2 is SVGAGI in the germline V gene. This CDR3 is built from 13 residues. CDR3: CASSTQGDTEAFF. CDR3 sequence (DNA): TGTGCCAGCAGTACTCAGGGGGACACTGAAGCTTTCTTT.

The chain employs TRBV3-1 (or the pseudogene TRBV3-2) and TRBJ2-2; 9 nucleotides line up with TRBD2. The trim removed 3 bases at V and 4 bases at J, leaving 6 bases unmatched. Germline CDR1 and CDR2: LGHDT and YNNKEL (reference sequence). The CDR3 covers 16 residues. The CDR3 bases are TGTGCCAGCAGCCAGAGCGCGGGGGGGGCCACCGGGGAGCTGTTTTTT. Its translation is CASSQSAGGATGELFF.

The CDR3 region is CASSEGPVNSPLHF. The CDR3 coding sequence is TGCGCCAGCAGCGAGGGACCGGTTAATTCACCCCTCCACTTT. The chain carries TRBV5-1 and TRBJ1-6; D possibly corresponds to TRBD1 (5 bases). Germline CDR1 reads SGHRS; CDR2 reads YFSETQ. CDR3 length: 14 residues. V shed 4 bases and J shed 6 bases, with 11 bases lying between them.

The rearrangement links TRBV4-2 to TRBJ2-7; TRBD2 aligns across 9 bases. The CDR3 runs to 17 residues. Germline-derived CDR1 and CDR2 are LGHNA and YNFKEQ. Trimming took 3 bases from V and 1 from J; bases not matched to a gene: 10. The CDR3, as DNA: TGTGCCAGCAGCCAGGCGTTAGCGGGGGTGCCATCCTACGAGCAGTACTTC. This sequence encodes CASSQALAGVPSYEQYF.

The chain couples TRBV13 to TRBJ2-7, with TRBD2 matching over 8 bases. The CDR3 length is 15 residues. The germline V gene encodes CDR1 PRHDT and CDR2 FYEKMQ (reference sequence). V gave up 5 bases and J gave up 3 bases; unmatched junction bases: 9. CDR3 DNA sequence: TGTGCCAGCAGCCGGGGAGCGGGAGAGGTCTACGAGCAGTACTTC. Residues: CASSRGAGEVYEQYF.

This clone showed up just a few times. The V and J genes are TRBV29-1 and TRBJ2-3; weak D call: TRBD1 (5 bases). Per the germline V gene, CDR1 is SQVTM and CDR2 is ANQGSEA. The CDR3 has 12 residues. V gave up 5 bases and J gave up 0 bases, with 6 bases separating them. The CDR3 protein is CSVRGSTDTQYF. As DNA, the CDR3 is TGCAGCGTTAGGGGTAGCACAGATACGCAGTATTTT.

This rearrangement joins TRBV18 to TRBJ2-7, with 11 bases matching TRBD2. The CDR3 consists of 16 residues. Germline-derived CDR1 and CDR2 are KGHSH and LQKENI. Germline trimming cut 3 bases from V and 6 bases from J; bases unmatched to any gene: 10. CDR3 coding DNA: TGTGCCAGCTCACCTGGCCTAGCGGGGGGCTACGGCGAGCAGTACTTC. Encoded protein: CASSPGLAGGYGEQYF.